This TCR beta chain stems from a study of human T cells and chemical hapten exposure. Per the original data handling: A per-sample median of about 100,000 TCRs was observed, with counts ranging from about 23,224 to 690,600. TCRdb reprocessed the RACE reads with MiXCR, giving one entry per CDR3 protein. TCRdb, not the authors, supplied the V and J calls. The table has some 89,000 distinct CDR3 sequences, 27% seen once. V was pared by 5 bases and J by 4 bases, with 12 bases between. The V gene's germline CDR1 is MRHNA and CDR2 SNTAGT. This CDR3 region has 14 residues. As for time point: patch test 3, about 24 weeks after DPC sensitization. Treatment in this sample: therapeutic diphenylcyclopropenone sensitization with weekly scalp DPC. The table lists this clonotype with a few counts.

The TCR comes from a man aged 40-50 years with alopecia areata. Some clones in this sample may be carry-over from other donors' samples. Sample: whole blood, taken in connection with sensitization to the hapten diphenylcyclopropenone (DPC). The chain combines TRBV6-4 with TRBJ2-1, with D possibly matching TRBD2 (6 bases). The CDR3 protein is CASSRDSQYNEQFF. Here the CDR3 DNA reads TGTGCCAGCAGTCGGGACTCCCAGTACAATGAGCAGTTCTTC.